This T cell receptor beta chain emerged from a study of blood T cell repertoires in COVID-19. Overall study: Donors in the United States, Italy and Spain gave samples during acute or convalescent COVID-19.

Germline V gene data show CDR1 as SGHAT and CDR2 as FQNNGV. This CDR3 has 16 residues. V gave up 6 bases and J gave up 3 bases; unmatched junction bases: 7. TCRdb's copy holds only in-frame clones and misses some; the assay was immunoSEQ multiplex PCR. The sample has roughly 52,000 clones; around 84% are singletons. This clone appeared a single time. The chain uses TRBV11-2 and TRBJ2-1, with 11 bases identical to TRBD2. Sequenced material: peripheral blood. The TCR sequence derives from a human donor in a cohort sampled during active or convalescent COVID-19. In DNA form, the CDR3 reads TGTGCCAGCAGAAACCTAGCGGGGGGATTCTACAATGAGCAGTTCTTC. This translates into CASRNLAGGFYNEQFF.